This is a list of T cell receptor beta chains from one sample in a study of T cells after yellow fever vaccination. TCRdb fed the 5' RACE reads into MiXCR, producing one record per CDR3 protein. This table has some 300,000 distinct CDR3 sequences, around 3.9% appearing once. This material consisted of PBMCs, taken on the day of the yellow fever booster vaccination. The receptors were sampled from a man between 18 and 29 years old who received the YFV17D yellow fever vaccine. CDR3s leave out the opening cysteine and the closing phenylalanine or tryptophan. A D gene is named only where the DNA matches it firmly.

D gene: -
V gene: TRBV21-1
J gene: TRBJ2-7
CDR3 protein: ASIQGPSYEQY

D gene: TRBD2
V gene: TRBV7-2
J gene: TRBJ2-1
CDR3 protein: ASSDSGGAGNEQF

D gene: -
V gene: TRBV7-2
J gene: TRBJ2-2
CDR3 protein: ASSFLSTGELF

D gene: TRBD1
V gene: TRBV5-6
J gene: TRBJ1-4
CDR3 protein: ASSLPYPGQGSALSEKLF

D gene: -
V gene: TRBV5-1
J gene: TRBJ1-2
CDR3 protein: ASSYVGSTNYGYT

D gene: -
V gene: TRBV15
J gene: TRBJ2-1
CDR3 protein: ATSRTWVDRRGLNEQF

D gene: -
V gene: TRBV7-8
J gene: TRBJ2-7
CDR3 protein: ASSLGQGPGYEQY

D gene: TRBD1
V gene: TRBV25-1
J gene: TRBJ2-7
CDR3 protein: ATWQGVNEQY

D gene: -
V gene: TRBV4-3
J gene: TRBJ2-1
CDR3 protein: ASSQEQSSYNEQF

D gene: -
V gene: TRBV2
J gene: TRBJ1-2
CDR3 protein: ASSEPVSGQVIYGYT

D gene: TRBD2
V gene: TRBV12-3/TRBV12-4
J gene: TRBJ2-1
CDR3 protein: ASTLPGGAYEQF

D gene: -
V gene: TRBV27
J gene: TRBJ2-2
CDR3 protein: ASSPTWDIRAGELF

D gene: TRBD2
V gene: TRBV6-5
J gene: TRBJ2-1
CDR3 protein: ASGLTSGGVRIVDEQF

D gene: -
V gene: TRBV2
J gene: TRBJ1-1
CDR3 protein: ASSESHTEAF

D gene: -
V gene: TRBV4-3
J gene: TRBJ2-7
CDR3 protein: ASSQDSGGEQY

D gene: -
V gene: TRBV4-1
J gene: TRBJ1-5
CDR3 protein: ASSQQAGKNQPQH

D gene: -
V gene: TRBV7-3
J gene: TRBJ1-5
CDR3 protein: ASSPGDRRDNQPQH

D gene: -
V gene: TRBV5-4
J gene: TRBJ2-2
CDR3 protein: ASSPGVATGELF

D gene: TRBD1
V gene: TRBV5-1
J gene: TRBJ2-1
CDR3 protein: ASSQRQGRSNEQF

D gene: -
V gene: TRBV7-2
J gene: TRBJ1-5
CDR3 protein: ASSFPGYSNQPQH

D gene: -
V gene: TRBV6-5
J gene: TRBJ2-1
CDR3 protein: ASTQLHVPSYNEQF

D gene: -
V gene: TRBV6-2/TRBV6-3
J gene: TRBJ2-7
CDR3 protein: ASSPLLGSNYEQY

D gene: TRBD2
V gene: TRBV4-3
J gene: TRBJ2-4
CDR3 protein: ASSQVSGAKNIQY

D gene: TRBD1
V gene: TRBV11-2
J gene: TRBJ2-4
CDR3 protein: ASSSSRQGVAKNIQY

D gene: TRBD2
V gene: TRBV5-1
J gene: TRBJ2-5
CDR3 protein: ASSSGNRRLAGETQY

D gene: -
V gene: TRBV5-6
J gene: TRBJ2-7
CDR3 protein: ASSLVAGHEQY

D gene: TRBD1
V gene: TRBV19
J gene: TRBJ1-2
CDR3 protein: ASSPDRRPTQDGYT

D gene: -
V gene: TRBV27
J gene: TRBJ2-6
CDR3 protein: ASSFRDILSGANVLT

D gene: TRBD1
V gene: TRBV24-1
J gene: TRBJ2-1
CDR3 protein: ATSELQGVSYNEQF

D gene: TRBD1
V gene: TRBV4-1
J gene: TRBJ1-5
CDR3 protein: ASSLTGVNQPQH

D gene: -
V gene: TRBV28
J gene: TRBJ2-5
CDR3 protein: ASSTPASETQY

D gene: -
V gene: TRBV5-1
J gene: TRBJ1-6
CDR3 protein: ASASGSQNSPLH

D gene: -
V gene: TRBV18
J gene: TRBJ2-3
CDR3 protein: ASSPIGQNTDTQY

D gene: TRBD1
V gene: TRBV18
J gene: TRBJ2-5
CDR3 protein: ASSLDLGGTEDQY

D gene: -
V gene: TRBV30
J gene: TRBJ1-1
CDR3 protein: AWSALWGGGFTEAF

D gene: TRBD1
V gene: TRBV20-1
J gene: TRBJ2-3
CDR3 protein: SQTGTGGSGASQY

D gene: TRBD1
V gene: TRBV6-5
J gene: TRBJ1-6
CDR3 protein: ASSWTGPKGKPLH

D gene: TRBD1
V gene: TRBV5-5
J gene: TRBJ1-4
CDR3 protein: ASEGQINEKLF

D gene: -
V gene: TRBV2
J gene: TRBJ2-1
CDR3 protein: ASSAVNEQF

D gene: -
V gene: TRBV2
J gene: TRBJ2-6
CDR3 protein: ASSEGGSSSGANVLT

D gene: -
V gene: TRBV5-1
J gene: TRBJ1-4
CDR3 protein: ASSQGTTNEKLF

D gene: -
V gene: TRBV6-5
J gene: TRBJ2-7
CDR3 protein: ASSYSSGVDIHAY

D gene: -
V gene: TRBV7-9
J gene: TRBJ1-5
CDR3 protein: ASSLGTLHQPQH

D gene: -
V gene: TRBV11-2
J gene: TRBJ2-5
CDR3 protein: ASRRVGETQY

D gene: -
V gene: TRBV20-1
J gene: TRBJ2-1
CDR3 protein: STSWGGKNNEQF

D gene: TRBD1
V gene: TRBV4-2
J gene: TRBJ2-1
CDR3 protein: ASSQAAGQGLYNEQF

D gene: TRBD1
V gene: TRBV19
J gene: TRBJ2-1
CDR3 protein: ASSIMGQGNNEQF

D gene: -
V gene: TRBV7-9
J gene: TRBJ2-5
CDR3 protein: ASSLDGLQETQY

D gene: TRBD1
V gene: TRBV29-1
J gene: TRBJ2-2
CDR3 protein: SVGEGAGTGELF

D gene: TRBD1
V gene: TRBV20-1
J gene: TRBJ1-3
CDR3 protein: SALQGAGGNTIY

D gene: -
V gene: TRBV7-9
J gene: TRBJ1-1
CDR3 protein: ASRGKMNTEAF

D gene: -
V gene: TRBV5-6
J gene: TRBJ2-6
CDR3 protein: ASSPGPNVLT

D gene: -
V gene: TRBV28
J gene: TRBJ1-4
CDR3 protein: ASSSSPTTNEKLF

D gene: TRBD1
V gene: TRBV30
J gene: TRBJ1-1
CDR3 protein: AWSGYRDRRWSNTEAF

D gene: -
V gene: TRBV18
J gene: TRBJ2-5
CDR3 protein: ASSPLDWETQY

D gene: -
V gene: TRBV25-1
J gene: TRBJ1-6
CDR3 protein: ASSEYKGYSPLH

D gene: TRBD2
V gene: TRBV7-3
J gene: TRBJ2-1
CDR3 protein: ASSPLAGGHNEQF

D gene: TRBD1
V gene: TRBV7-8
J gene: TRBJ2-1
CDR3 protein: ASSLGYRGPNEQF

D gene: -
V gene: TRBV4-2
J gene: TRBJ1-4
CDR3 protein: ASSQDLASEKLF